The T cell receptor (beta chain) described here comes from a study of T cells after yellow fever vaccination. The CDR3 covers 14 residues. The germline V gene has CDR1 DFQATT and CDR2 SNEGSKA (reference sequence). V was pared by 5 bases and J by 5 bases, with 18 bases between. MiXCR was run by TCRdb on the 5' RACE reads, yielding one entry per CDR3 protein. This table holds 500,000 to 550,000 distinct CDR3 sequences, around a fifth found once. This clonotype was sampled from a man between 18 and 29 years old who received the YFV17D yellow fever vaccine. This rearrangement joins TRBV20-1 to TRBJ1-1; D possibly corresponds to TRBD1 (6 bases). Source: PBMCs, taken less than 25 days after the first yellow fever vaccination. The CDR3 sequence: CSAPKPQGFTEAFF. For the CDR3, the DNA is TGCAGTGCTCCGAAACCACAGGGTTTTACTGAAGCTTTCTTT.